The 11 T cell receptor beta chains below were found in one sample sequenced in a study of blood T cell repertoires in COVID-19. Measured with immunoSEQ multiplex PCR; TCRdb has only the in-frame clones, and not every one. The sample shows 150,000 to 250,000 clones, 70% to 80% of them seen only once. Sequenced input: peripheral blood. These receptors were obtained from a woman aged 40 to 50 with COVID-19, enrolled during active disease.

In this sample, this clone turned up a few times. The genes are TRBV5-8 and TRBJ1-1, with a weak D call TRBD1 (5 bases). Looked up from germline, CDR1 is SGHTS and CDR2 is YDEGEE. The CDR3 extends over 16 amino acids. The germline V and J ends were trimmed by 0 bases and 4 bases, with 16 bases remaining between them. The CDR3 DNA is TGTGCCAGCAGCTTGGAGGTGGGCAGGGAGGGCACTGAAGCTTTCTTT. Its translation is CASSLEVGREGTEAFF.

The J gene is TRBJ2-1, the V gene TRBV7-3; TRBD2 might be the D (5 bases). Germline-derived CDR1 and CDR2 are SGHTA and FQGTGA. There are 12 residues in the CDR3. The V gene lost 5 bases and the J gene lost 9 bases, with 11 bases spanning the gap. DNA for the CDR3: TGTGCCAGCAGCCCCACCCGGGGTGAGCAGTTCTTC. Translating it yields CASSPTRGEQFF.

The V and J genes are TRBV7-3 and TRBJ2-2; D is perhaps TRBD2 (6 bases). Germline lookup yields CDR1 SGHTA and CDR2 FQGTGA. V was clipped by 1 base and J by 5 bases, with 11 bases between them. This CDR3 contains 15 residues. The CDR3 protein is CASSLNPGRTGELFF. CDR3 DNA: TGTGCCAGCAGCTTAAATCCAGGGAGGACCGGGGAGCTGTTTTTT.

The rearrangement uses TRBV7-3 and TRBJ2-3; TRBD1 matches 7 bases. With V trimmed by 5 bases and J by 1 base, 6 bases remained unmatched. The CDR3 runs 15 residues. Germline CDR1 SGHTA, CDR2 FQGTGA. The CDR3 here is CASSPTGQGTDTQYF. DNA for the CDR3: TGTGCCAGCAGCCCGACCGGACAGGGCACAGATACGCAGTATTTT. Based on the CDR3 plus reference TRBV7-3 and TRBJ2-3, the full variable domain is GAGVSQTPSNKVTEKGKYVELRCDPISGHTALYWYRQSLGQGPEFLIYFQGTGAADDSGLPNDRFFAVRPEGSVSTLKIQRTERGDSAVYLCASSPTGQGTDTQYFGPGTRLTVL.

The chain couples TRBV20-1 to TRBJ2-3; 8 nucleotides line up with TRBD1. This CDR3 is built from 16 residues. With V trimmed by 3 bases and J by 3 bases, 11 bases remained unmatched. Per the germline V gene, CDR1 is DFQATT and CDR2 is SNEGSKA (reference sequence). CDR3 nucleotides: TGCAGTGCTAGTCCCTCTGGACAGGGTTTGACAGATACGCAGTATTTT. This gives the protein CSASPSGQGLTDTQYF.

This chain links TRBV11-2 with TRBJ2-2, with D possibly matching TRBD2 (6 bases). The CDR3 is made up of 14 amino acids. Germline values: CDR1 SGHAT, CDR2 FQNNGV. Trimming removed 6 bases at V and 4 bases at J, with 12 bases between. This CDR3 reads CASSNRGVTGELFF. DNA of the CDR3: TGTGCCAGCAGTAACCGCGGGGTCACCGGGGAGCTGTTTTTT. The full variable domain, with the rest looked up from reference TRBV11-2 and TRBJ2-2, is EAGVAQSPRYKIIEKRQSVAFWCNPISGHATLYWYQQILGQGPKLLIQFQNNGVVDDSQLPKDRFSAERLKGVDSTLKIQPAKLEDSAVYLCASSNRGVTGELFFGEGSRLTVL.

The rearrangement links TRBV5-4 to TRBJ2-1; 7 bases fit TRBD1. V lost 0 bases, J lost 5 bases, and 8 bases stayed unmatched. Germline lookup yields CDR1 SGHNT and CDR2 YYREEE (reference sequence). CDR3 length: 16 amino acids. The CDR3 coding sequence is TGTGCCAGCAGCTTGGAGGGACAGCGGTACAACAATGAGCAGTTCTTC. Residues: CASSLEGQRYNNEQFF. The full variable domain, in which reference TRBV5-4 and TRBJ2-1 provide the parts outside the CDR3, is ETGVTQSPTHLIKTRGQQVTLRCSSQSGHNTVSWYQQALGQGPQFIFQYYREEENGRGNFPPRFSGLQFPNYSSELNVNALELDDSALYLCASSLEGQRYNNEQFFGPGTRLTVL.

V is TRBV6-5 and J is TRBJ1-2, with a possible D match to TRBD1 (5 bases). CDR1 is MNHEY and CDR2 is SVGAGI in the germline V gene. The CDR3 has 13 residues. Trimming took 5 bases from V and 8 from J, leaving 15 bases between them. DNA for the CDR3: TGTGCCAGCAGTCCCCGACGGGACTCCGGCTACACCTTC. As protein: CASSPRRDSGYTF.

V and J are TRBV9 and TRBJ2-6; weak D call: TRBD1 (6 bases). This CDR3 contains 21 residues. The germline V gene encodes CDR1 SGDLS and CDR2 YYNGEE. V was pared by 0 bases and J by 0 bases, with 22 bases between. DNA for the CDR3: TGTGCCAGCAGCGTAGGAATCGCCGGGGACACCCGTTTCTCTGGGGCCAACGTCCTGACTTTC. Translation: CASSVGIAGDTRFSGANVLTF. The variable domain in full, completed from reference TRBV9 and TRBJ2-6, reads DSGVTQTPKHLITATGQRVTLRCSPRSGDLSVYWYQQSLDQGLQFLIQYYNGEERAKGNILERFSAQQFPDLHSELNLSSLELGDSALYFCASSVGIAGDTRFSGANVLTFGAGSRLTVL.

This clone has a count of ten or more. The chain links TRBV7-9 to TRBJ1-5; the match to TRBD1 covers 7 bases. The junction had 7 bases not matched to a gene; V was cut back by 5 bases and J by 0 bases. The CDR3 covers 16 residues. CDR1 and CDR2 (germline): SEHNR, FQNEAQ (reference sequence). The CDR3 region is CASSPNRGGSNQPQHF. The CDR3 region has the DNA TGTGCCAGCAGCCCCAACAGGGGAGGTAGCAATCAGCCCCAGCATTTT.

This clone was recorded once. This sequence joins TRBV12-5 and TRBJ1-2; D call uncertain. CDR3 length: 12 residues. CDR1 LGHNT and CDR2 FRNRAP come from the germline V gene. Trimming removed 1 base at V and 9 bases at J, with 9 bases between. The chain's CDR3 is CASGLDESRYTF. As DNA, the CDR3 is TGTGCTAGTGGTTTGGACGAAAGCCGCTACACCTTC.